This T cell receptor (beta chain) was documented in a study of blood T cell repertoires in COVID-19. Study-level information: T cells, B-cell-depleted T cells, or PBMCs provided the cDNA or gDNA that served as material.

This clone was counted at least ten times. Trimming removed 3 bases from V and 4 bases from J, with 13 bases in between. Germline CDR1 reads DFQATT; CDR2 reads SNEGSKA (reference sequence). The CDR3 is made up of 14 amino acids. How the authors handled the data: Estimation of nucleated cell counts was performed using reference gene primer amplification. Sequencing was performed with immunoSEQ multiplex PCR; in TCRdb, only in-frame clones are kept and a portion is missing. V and J calls and clone size follow that table, whereas D and trimming were derived from the DNA. The table lists about 160,000 clones, less than 85% of them singletons, with around 8.1% in the top ten.

The sequence derives from a woman aged 60-75 years with COVID-19, enrolled during active disease. Input material: peripheral blood. The genes are TRBV20-1 and TRBJ2-1, with a possible D match to TRBD1 (6 bases). CDR3 region: CSASGSGAYNEQFF. The CDR3 DNA follows: TGCAGTGCTAGTGGGTCAGGGGCGTACAATGAGCAGTTCTTC.